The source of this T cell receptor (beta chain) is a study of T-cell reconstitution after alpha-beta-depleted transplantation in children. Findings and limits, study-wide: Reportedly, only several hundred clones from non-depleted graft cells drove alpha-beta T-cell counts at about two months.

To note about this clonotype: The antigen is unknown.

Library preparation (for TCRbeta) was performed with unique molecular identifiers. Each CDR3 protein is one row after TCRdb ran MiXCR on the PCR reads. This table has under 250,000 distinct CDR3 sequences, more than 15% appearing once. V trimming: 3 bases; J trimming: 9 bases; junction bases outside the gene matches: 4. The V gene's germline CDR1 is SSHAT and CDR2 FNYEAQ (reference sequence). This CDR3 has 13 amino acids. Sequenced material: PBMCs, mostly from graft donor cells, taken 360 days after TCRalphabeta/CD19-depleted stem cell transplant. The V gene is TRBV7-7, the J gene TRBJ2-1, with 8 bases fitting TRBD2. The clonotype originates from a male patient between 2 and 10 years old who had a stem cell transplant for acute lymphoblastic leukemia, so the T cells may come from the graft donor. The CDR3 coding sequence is TGTGCCAGCAGCTTGGGTCTAGCGGGTGAGCAGTTCTTC. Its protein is CASSLGLAGEQFF. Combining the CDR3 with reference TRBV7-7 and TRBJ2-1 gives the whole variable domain GAGVSQSPRYKVTKRGQDVTLRCDPISSHATLYWYQQALGQGPEFLTYFNYEAQPDKSGLPSDRFSAERPEGSISTLTIQRTEQRDSAMYRCASSLGLAGEQFFGPGTRLTVL.